These 19 T cell receptor beta chains were sequenced from one sample in a study of graft-versus-host responses after intestinal transplantation. TCRdb keeps only in-frame clones here, not all; method: immunoSEQ multiplex PCR. The profile shows around 110,000 clones, 90% of them singletons. These receptors have no known antigen. The source material was unstimulated CD4+ T cells sorted from spleen or lymph node cells, sampled before intestinal transplant. These receptors came from a human donor who received an intestinal transplant.

CDR3: CAWSAGSQETQYF. The CDR3 DNA reads as TGTGCCTGGAGCGCGGGGAGCCAAGAGACCCAGTACTTC. The chain employs TRBV30 and TRBJ2-5; maybe TRBD2 (6 bases). V lost 3 bases to trimming and J lost 1 base, with 9 bases between them. Germline assignment: CDR1 GTSNPN and CDR2 SVGIG (reference sequence). The CDR3 spans 13 residues.

The chain combines TRBV5-4 with TRBJ2-7; 7 bases map to TRBD2. The CDR3 loop spans 15 amino acids. V shed 3 bases, J shed 8 bases, and the junction held 14 bases outside the gene matches. Looked up from germline, CDR1 is SGHNT and CDR2 is YYREEE (reference sequence). CDR3 region: CASSSQTSWVEKQYF. DNA for the CDR3: TGTGCCAGCAGCTCTCAGACTAGCTGGGTGGAGAAGCAGTACTTC.

The rearrangement joins TRBV15 to TRBJ2-6, with 11 positions matching TRBD1. Germline CDR1 reads LNHNV; CDR2 reads YYDKDF (reference sequence). This CDR3 is 18 amino acids long. Trimming removed 4 bases from V and 1 base from J; junction bases left unmatched: 6. The CDR3 loop is CATSIGQGAVSGANVLTF. Written as DNA, the CDR3 is TGTGCCACCAGCATCGGACAGGGGGCAGTGTCTGGGGCCAACGTCCTGACTTTC.

This clone appeared a few times. The chain is built from TRBV5-4 and TRBJ1-2, with 9 nucleotides matching TRBD1. The trim removed 4 bases at V and 7 bases at J, leaving 8 bases unmatched. The CDR3 has 14 residues. From germline, CDR1 is SGHNT and CDR2 YYREEE (reference sequence). CDR3 DNA sequence: TGTGCCAGCAGCCCCTGGGACAGGGTATCTGGCTACACCTTC. Amino acids: CASSPWDRVSGYTF. The full variable domain, completed using reference TRBV5-4 and TRBJ1-2, is ETGVTQSPTHLIKTRGQQVTLRCSSQSGHNTVSWYQQALGQGPQFIFQYYREEENGRGNFPPRFSGLQFPNYSSELNVNALELDDSALYLCASSPWDRVSGYTFGSGTRLTVV.

The chain employs TRBV7-8 and TRBJ2-7, with 11 bases that match TRBD1. This CDR3 spans 15 amino acids. Losses at the gene ends were 5 bases for V and 6 bases for J; bases not matched to a gene: 9. The V gene's germline CDR1 is SGHVS and CDR2 FQNEAQ. CDR3 sequence reads: CASSRGGTGGSEQYF. In DNA, the CDR3 is TGTGCCAGCAGCCGCGGCGGGACAGGGGGGAGCGAGCAGTACTTC.

The V and J genes are TRBV5-1 and TRBJ1-1, with D perhaps TRBD1 (5 bases). In germline, CDR1 is SGHRS, CDR2 YFSETQ. The CDR3 is made up of 14 amino acids. The V end was cut by 0 bases, the J end by 6 bases, with 12 bases between. As DNA, the CDR3 is TGCGCCAGCAGCTTGGTCGGGGGAGGGTCTGAAGCTTTCTTT. This encodes CASSLVGGGSEAFF.

The chain combines TRBV6-5 with TRBJ1-1; D unclear. Per germline, CDR1 MNHEY and CDR2 SVGAGI. Deletions cut 5 bases from V and 3 bases from J, with 7 bases between. The CDR3 covers 12 residues. CDR3 in DNA: TGTGCCAGCAGTCGCGGGGACACTGAAGCTTTCTTT. Its protein is CASSRGDTEAFF.

This chain joins TRBV10-3 and TRBJ1-3; D not resolved. Germline V CDR1 and CDR2: ENHRY, SYGVKD. The CDR3 loop spans 12 amino acids. V lost 3 bases, J lost 7 bases, and 7 bases lay in between. CDR3 nucleotide sequence: TGTGCCATCAGTGAAATGAGGAACACCATATATTTT. Protein sequence: CAISEMRNTIYF.

The V gene is TRBV25-1, the J gene TRBJ1-2; D is perhaps TRBD1 (6 bases). V lost 3 bases and J 8 bases, leaving 10 bases between the germline ends. This CDR3 is built from 12 residues. CDR1 MGHDK and CDR2 SYGVNS come from the germline V gene. The CDR3: CASSDRGRGYTF. The CDR3 bases are TGTGCCAGCAGTGACAGGGGCAGAGGCTACACCTTC.

The rearrangement uses TRBV19 and TRBJ2-5; 12 bases map to TRBD1. V lost 4 bases to trimming and J lost 5 bases; unmatched junction nucleotides: 8. Germline V gives CDR1 LNHDA, CDR2 SQIVND (reference sequence). This CDR3 has 16 amino acids. In nucleotides, the CDR3 is TGTGCCAGTAGTAGAGGAGCGGGGACAGGGGGCGAGACCCAGTACTTC. This translates into CASSRGAGTGGETQYF.

The count of this clone is one. The chain joins TRBV11-2 to TRBJ2-3; TRBD2 is a possible D gene (5 bases). The germline V gene has CDR1 SGHAT and CDR2 FQNNGV. This CDR3 contains 13 residues. The germline V and J ends were trimmed by 2 bases and 4 bases, with 7 bases remaining between them. CDR3 sequence reads: CASSLSGSDTQYF. The CDR3 DNA reads as TGTGCCAGCAGCTTAAGCGGTTCAGATACGCAGTATTTT.

The rearrangement links TRBV18 to TRBJ2-5; 11 bases fit TRBD2. V lost 6 bases to trimming and J lost 2 bases; unmatched junction nucleotides: 8. Germline V gives CDR1 KGHSH, CDR2 LQKENI. The CDR3 has 16 amino acids. The CDR3 coding sequence is TGTGCCAGCTCCCGCTGGACTAGCGGGTTACAAGAGACCCAGTACTTC. Protein product: CASSRWTSGLQETQYF.

This clone was seen a single time. The V and J genes are TRBV14 and TRBJ2-4; TRBD1 matches at 8 bases. Germline V lookup: CDR1 SGHDN, CDR2 FVKESK. J was trimmed by 6 bases and V by 4 bases; bases with no gene match: 14. This CDR3 spans 17 amino acids. CDR3 loop: CASSPPRAQTGVNIQYF. The CDR3 DNA follows: TGTGCCAGCAGCCCTCCTCGTGCCCAGACAGGGGTAAACATTCAGTACTTC.

This rearrangement joins TRBV2 to TRBJ1-5, with D unclear. This CDR3 is built from 12 residues. Germline values: CDR1 SNHLY, CDR2 FYNNEI. V lost 5 bases, J lost 3 bases, and 5 bases lay in between. The CDR3: CASSPTNQPQHF. CDR3 nucleotide sequence: TGTGCCAGCAGTCCTACCAATCAGCCCCAGCATTTT.

V gene TRBV27 combines with J gene TRBJ1-6; the D is unclear. The CDR3 is made up of 12 amino acids. Between the trimmed V and J ends, which lost 11 bases and 0 bases, there was a span of 5 bases. Germline assignment: CDR1 MNHEY and CDR2 SMNVEV (reference sequence). CDR3 region: CASGSYNSPLHF. In DNA, the CDR3 is TGTGCCTCAGGCTCCTATAATTCACCCCTCCACTTT.

This sequence joins TRBV6-5 and TRBJ1-1; no reliable D call. CDR1 and CDR2 (germline): MNHEY, SVGAGI. This CDR3 contains 14 residues. V lost 2 bases to trimming and J lost 6 bases, with 13 bases between them. This CDR3 reads CASSYTLEVAEAFF. As DNA, the CDR3 is TGTGCCAGCAGTTACACTCTCGAGGTCGCTGAAGCTTTCTTT.

V usage is TRBV4-1 and J usage is TRBJ2-1; 8 bases agree with TRBD1. The junction had 6 bases not matched to a gene; V was cut back by 2 bases and J by 6 bases. This CDR3 is 15 amino acids long. The germline V gene has CDR1 MGHRA and CDR2 YSYEKL. In DNA, the CDR3 is TGCGCCAGCAGCCAACCGGGGGACAGGAGCAATGAGCAGTTCTTC. This sequence encodes CASSQPGDRSNEQFF.

The chain has TRBV2 and TRBJ1-2, with D possibly being TRBD1 (5 bases). CDR3 length: 13 amino acids. Germline assignment: CDR1 SNHLY and CDR2 FYNNEI. Trimming left V 6 bases short and J 4 bases short, with 12 bases between. CDR3 sequence: CASSWGLGYGYTF. CDR3 nucleotides: TGTGCCAGCAGCTGGGGACTTGGCTATGGCTACACCTTC.

This clone was seen a single time. The V call is TRBV5-1, the J call TRBJ1-2, with TRBD1 identical over 7 bases. The V and J ends lost 0 bases and 4 bases, in that order; junction bases with no gene match: 3. Germline V gene lookup returns CDR1 SGHRS and CDR2 YFSETQ. This CDR3 has 14 amino acids. CDR3 nucleotide sequence: TGCGCCAGCAGCTTGGACAGGGGAAGCTATGGCTACACCTTC. Protein sequence: CASSLDRGSYGYTF.